This T cell receptor beta chain is drawn from a study of OX40 agonist ivuxolimab in advanced cancers. In the study overall: Ivuxolimab, an agonistic anti-OX40 (CD134) antibody, was given to patients.

A history of autoimmune disease or systemic immunosuppression excluded patients. CDR3 length: 17 residues. Unmatched junction bases numbered 9, after V lost 4 bases and J lost 5 bases. Per the germline V gene, CDR1 is SGHTS and CDR2 is YDEGEE. Assay used: immunoSEQ multiplex PCR; TCRdb lists only in-frame clones, some missing. The sample comprises tens of thousands of clones, roughly nine tenths of which are singletons, and 1% to 1.3% rests with the top ten. Concerning this clone: As yet, its antigen is unknown.

The study, taken as a whole, reports: Partial responders at 0.1-3.0 mg/kg had among the lowest clonal expansion. On average, CD8+ T cells showed a greater number of expanded clones than CD4+.

The clonotype originates from an adult with an advanced solid tumor such as melanoma, head and neck, liver or kidney cancer. The sample here was CD4+ or CD8+ T cells sorted from blood, taken in a trial of the OX40 agonist ivuxolimab. The chain combines TRBV5-8 with TRBJ2-3, with 14 nucleotides matching TRBD2. The CDR3 DNA is TGTGCCAGCAGCCTCGTGATGGGACTAGCGGGAGAAGATACGCAGTATTTT. The encoded protein is CASSLVMGLAGEDTQYF.